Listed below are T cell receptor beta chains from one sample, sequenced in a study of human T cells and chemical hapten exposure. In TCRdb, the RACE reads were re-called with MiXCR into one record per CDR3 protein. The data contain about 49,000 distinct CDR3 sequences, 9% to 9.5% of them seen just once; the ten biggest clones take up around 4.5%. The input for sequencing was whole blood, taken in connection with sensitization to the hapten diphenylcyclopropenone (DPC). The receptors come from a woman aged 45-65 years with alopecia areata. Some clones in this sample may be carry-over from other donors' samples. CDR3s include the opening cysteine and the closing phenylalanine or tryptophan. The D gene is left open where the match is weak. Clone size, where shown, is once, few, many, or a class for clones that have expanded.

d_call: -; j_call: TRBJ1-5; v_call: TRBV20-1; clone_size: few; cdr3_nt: TGCAGTGCTTCTGGAGGGGGGGCTAGCAATCAGCCCCAGCATTTT; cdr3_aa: CSASGGGASNQPQHF
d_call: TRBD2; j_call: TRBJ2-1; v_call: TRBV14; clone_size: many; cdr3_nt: TGTGCCAGCAGCCTCCGACTAGGCGGGAGGGCCCCTGGTGAGCAGTTCTTC; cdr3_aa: CASSLRLGGRAPGEQFF
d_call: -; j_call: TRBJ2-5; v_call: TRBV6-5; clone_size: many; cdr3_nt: TGTGCCAGCAGTTACCCTTCTAGGCCAGAGACCCAGTACTTC; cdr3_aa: CASSYPSRPETQYF
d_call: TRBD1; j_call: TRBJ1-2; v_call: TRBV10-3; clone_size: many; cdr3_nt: TGTGCCATCAGTCGGACAGGGGCTAACTATGGCTACACCTTC; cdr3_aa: CAISRTGANYGYTF
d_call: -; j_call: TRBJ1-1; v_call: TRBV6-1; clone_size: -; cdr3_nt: TGTGCCAGCAGCGGGATTCACACTGAAGCTTTCTTT; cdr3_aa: CASSGIHTEAFF
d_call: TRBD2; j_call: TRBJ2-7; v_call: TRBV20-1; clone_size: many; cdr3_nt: TGCAGTGCCATCGGGACTAGCGGGATGAGCTCCTACGAGCAGTACTTC; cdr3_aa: CSAIGTSGMSSYEQYF
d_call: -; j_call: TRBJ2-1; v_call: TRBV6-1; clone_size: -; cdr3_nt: TGTGCCAGCCCCGGTCCGAGCTCCTACAATGAGCAGTTCTTC; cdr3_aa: CASPGPSSYNEQFF
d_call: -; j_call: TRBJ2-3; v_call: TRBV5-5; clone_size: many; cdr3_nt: TGTGCCAGCAGCTTGTTCGGGGGAGCGAACACAGATACGCAGTATTTT; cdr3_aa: CASSLFGGANTDTQYF
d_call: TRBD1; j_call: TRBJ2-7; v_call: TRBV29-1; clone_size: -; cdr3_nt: TGCAGCGTTGACGGGACAGGCGTCTACGAGCAGTACTTC; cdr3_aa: CSVDGTGVYEQYF
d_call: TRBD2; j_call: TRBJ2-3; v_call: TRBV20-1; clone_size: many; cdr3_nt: TGCAGTGCTCCACTAGCGGGAGGGGCAGATACGCAGTATTTT; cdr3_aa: CSAPLAGGADTQYF
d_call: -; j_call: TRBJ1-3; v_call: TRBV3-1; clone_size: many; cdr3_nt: TGTGCCAGCAGCCATAGTTACTCTGGAAACACCATATATTTT; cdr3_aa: CASSHSYSGNTIYF
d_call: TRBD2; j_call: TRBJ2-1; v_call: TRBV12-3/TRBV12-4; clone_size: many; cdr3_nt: TGTGCCAGCCTCTATCGGGCGGGAGAAGGTGAGCAGTTCTTC; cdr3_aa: CASLYRAGEGEQFF
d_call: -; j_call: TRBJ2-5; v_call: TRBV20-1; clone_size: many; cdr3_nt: TGCAGTGCTCGACAAGAGACCCAGTACTTC; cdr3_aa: CSARQETQYF
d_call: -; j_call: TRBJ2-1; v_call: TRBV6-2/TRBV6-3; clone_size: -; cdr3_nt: TGTGCCAGCAGTTCCGGTGAGCAGTTCTTC; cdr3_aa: CASSSGEQFF
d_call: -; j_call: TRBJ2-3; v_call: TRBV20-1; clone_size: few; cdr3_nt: TGCAGTGCGGGGGTGGAGGCGGGCAGCACAGATACGCAGTATTTT; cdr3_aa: CSAGVEAGSTDTQYF
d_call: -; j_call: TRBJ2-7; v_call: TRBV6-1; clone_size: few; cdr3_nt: TGTGCCATCCAGTGGTCGCAGGGTGCCGAGCAGTACTTC; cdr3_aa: CAIQWSQGAEQYF
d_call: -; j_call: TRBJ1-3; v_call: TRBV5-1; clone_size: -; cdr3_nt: TGCGCCAGCAGCCGGGATTCAACTGGAAACACCATATATTTT; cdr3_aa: CASSRDSTGNTIYF
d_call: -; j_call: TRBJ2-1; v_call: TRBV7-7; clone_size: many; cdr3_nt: TGTGCCAGCAGCTTACGAGGAACCACTGAGCAGTTCTTC; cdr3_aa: CASSLRGTTEQFF
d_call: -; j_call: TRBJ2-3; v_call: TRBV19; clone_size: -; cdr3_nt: TGTGCCAGTAGGACGATCACGGGACTCAGCACAGATACGCAGTATTTT; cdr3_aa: CASRTITGLSTDTQYF
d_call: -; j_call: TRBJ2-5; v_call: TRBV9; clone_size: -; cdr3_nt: TGTGCCAGCAGCGTAGAAGGGGCGGGGGAGACCCAGTACTTC; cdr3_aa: CASSVEGAGETQYF
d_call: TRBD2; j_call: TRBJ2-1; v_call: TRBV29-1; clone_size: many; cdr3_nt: TGCAGCGTTGAATCTAGCGGGAGTGGTGAGCAGTTCTTC; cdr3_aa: CSVESSGSGEQFF
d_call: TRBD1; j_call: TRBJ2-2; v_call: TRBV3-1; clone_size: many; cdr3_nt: TGTGCCAGCAGCCAAGCCGGGACAGGCCTCCGGGAGCTGTTTTTT; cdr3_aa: CASSQAGTGLRELFF
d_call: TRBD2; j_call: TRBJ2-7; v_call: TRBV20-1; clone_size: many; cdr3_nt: TGCAGTGCTAGAGTTCAAAAACCGGGGGGTCCCTACGAGCAGTACTTC; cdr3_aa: CSARVQKPGGPYEQYF
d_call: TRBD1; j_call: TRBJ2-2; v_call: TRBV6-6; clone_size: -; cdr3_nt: TGTGCCAGCAGTTTGGGACAGGGGGGCACCGGGGAGCTGTTTTTT; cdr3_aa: CASSLGQGGTGELFF
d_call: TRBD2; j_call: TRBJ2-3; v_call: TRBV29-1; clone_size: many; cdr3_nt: TGCAGCGTTTGGCCGGGACTAGCAGCAGATACGCAGTATTTT; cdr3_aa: CSVWPGLAADTQYF
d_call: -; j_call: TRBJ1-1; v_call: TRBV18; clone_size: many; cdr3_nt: TGTGCCAGCTCACCACCAGAATCGGCTGAAGCTTTCTTT; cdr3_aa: CASSPPESAEAFF